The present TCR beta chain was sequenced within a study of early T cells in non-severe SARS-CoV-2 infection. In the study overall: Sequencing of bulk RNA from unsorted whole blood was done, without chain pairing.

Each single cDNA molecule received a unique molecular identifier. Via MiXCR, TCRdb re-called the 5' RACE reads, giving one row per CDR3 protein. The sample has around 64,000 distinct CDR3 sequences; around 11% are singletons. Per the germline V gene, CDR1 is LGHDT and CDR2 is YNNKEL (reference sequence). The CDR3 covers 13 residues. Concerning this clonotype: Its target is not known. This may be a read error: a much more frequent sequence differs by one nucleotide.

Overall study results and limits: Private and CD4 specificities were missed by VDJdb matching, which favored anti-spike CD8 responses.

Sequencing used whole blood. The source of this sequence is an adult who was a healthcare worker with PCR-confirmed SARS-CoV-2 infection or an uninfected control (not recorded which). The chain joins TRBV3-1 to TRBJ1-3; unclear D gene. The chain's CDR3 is CASNQVAGNTIYF. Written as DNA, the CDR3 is TGTGCCAGCAACCAAGTTGCAGGAAACACCATATATTTT.